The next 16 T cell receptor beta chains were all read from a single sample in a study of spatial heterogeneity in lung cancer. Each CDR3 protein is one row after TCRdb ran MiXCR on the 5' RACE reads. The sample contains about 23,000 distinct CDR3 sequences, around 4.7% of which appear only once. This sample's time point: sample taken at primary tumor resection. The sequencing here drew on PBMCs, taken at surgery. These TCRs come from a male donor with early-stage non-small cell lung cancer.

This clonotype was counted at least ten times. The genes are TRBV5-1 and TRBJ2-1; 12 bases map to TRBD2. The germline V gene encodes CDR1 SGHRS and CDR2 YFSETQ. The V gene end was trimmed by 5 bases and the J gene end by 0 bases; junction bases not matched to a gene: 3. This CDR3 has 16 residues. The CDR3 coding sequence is TGCGCCAGCAGTAGGACTAGCGGGAACTCCTACAATGAGCAGTTCTTC. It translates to CASSRTSGNSYNEQFF.

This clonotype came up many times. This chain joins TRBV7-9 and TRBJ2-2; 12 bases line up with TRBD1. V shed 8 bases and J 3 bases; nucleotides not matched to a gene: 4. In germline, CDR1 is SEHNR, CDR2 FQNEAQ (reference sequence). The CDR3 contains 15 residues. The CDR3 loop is CASRGQGAYTGELFF. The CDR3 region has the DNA TGTGCCAGCCGGGGACAGGGGGCGTACACCGGGGAGCTGTTTTTT.

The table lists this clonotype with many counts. Here the CDR3 reads CATSVGRGGFEQYF. The CDR3 coding sequence is TGTGCCACCAGCGTTGGACGCGGGGGTTTCGAGCAGTACTTC. The gene calls are TRBV15 and TRBJ2-7; 7 positions agree with TRBD2. This CDR3 region has 14 residues. The germline V gene has CDR1 LNHNV and CDR2 YYDKDF (reference sequence). The V and J ends lost 5 bases and 6 bases, in that order; junction bases with no gene match: 10.

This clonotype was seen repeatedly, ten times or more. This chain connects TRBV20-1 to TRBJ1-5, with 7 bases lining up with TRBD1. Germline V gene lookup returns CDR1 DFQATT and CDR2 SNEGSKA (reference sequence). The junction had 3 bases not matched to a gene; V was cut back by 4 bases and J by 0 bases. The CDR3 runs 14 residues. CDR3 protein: CSANTGVSNQPQHF. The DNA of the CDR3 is TGCAGTGCTAACACAGGGGTTAGCAATCAGCCCCAGCATTTT.

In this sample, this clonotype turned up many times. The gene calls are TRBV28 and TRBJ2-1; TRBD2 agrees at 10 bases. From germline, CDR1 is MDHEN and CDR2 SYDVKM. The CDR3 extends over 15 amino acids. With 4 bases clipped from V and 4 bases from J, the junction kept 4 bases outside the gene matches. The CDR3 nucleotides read TGTGCCAGCAGTTCAGCGGGGGGGAGGTACAATGAGCAGTTCTTC. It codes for CASSSAGGRYNEQFF.

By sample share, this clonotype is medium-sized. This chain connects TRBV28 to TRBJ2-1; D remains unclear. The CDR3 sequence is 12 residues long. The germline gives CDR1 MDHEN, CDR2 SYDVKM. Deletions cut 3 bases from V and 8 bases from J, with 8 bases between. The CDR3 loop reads CASSFTQDEQFF. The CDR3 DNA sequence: TGTGCCAGCAGTTTCACCCAGGATGAGCAGTTCTTC.

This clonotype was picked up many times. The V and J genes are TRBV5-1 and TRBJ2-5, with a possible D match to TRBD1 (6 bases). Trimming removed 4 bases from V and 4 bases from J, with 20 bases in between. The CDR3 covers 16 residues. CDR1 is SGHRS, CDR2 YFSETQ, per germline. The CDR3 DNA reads TGCGCCAGCAGCGCCGGGACACCGGGGATCGGAGAGACCCAGTACTTC. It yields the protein CASSAGTPGIGETQYF.

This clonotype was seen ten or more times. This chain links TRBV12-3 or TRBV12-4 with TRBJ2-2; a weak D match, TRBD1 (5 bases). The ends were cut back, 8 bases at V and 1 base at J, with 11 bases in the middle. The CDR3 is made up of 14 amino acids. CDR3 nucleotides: TGTGCCAGCTGGGGCTTGAGGAACACCGGGGAGCTGTTTTTT. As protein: CASWGLRNTGELFF.

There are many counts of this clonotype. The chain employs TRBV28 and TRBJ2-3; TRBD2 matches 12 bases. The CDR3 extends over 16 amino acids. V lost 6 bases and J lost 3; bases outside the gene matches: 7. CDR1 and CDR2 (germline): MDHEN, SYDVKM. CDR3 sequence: CASSPPGTSGTDTQYF. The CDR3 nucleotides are TGTGCCAGCAGCCCTCCCGGGACTAGCGGGACAGATACGCAGTATTTT. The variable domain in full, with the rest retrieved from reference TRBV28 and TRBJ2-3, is DVKVTQSSRYLVKRTGEKVFLECVQDMDHENMFWYRQDPGLGLRLIYFSYDVKMKEKGDIPEGYSVSREKKERFSLILESASTNQTSMYLCASSPPGTSGTDTQYFGPGTRLTVL.

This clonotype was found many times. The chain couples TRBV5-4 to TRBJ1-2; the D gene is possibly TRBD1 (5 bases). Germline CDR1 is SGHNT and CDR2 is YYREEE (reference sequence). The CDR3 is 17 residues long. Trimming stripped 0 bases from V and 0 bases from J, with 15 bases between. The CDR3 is CASSLGGIATTNYGYTF. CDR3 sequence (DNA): TGTGCCAGCAGCTTGGGGGGGATAGCAACCACTAACTATGGCTACACCTTC.

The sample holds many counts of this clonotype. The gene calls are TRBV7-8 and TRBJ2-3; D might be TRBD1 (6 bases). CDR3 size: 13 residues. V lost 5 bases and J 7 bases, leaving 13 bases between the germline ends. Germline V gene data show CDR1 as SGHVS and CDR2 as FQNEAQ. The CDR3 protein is CASSDTRGNTQYF. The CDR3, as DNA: TGTGCCAGCAGCGATACCAGGGGAAATACGCAGTATTTT.

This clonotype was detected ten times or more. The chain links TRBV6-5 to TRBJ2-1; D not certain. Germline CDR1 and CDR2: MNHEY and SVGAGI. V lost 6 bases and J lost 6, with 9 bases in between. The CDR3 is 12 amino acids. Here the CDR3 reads CASSDRANEQFF. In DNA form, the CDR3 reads TGTGCCAGCAGCGATAGGGCCAATGAGCAGTTCTTC.

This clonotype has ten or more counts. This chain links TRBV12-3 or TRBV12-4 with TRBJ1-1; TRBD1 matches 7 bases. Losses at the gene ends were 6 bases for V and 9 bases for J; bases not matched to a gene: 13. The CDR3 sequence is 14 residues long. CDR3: CASRPGQSHIKAFF. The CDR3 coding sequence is TGTGCCAGCAGACCGGGACAGTCTCACATTAAAGCTTTCTTT.

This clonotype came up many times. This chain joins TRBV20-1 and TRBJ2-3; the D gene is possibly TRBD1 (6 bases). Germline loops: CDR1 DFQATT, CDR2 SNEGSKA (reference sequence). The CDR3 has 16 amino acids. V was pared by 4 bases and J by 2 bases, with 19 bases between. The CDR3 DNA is TGCAGTGCTACTCCCAGGGGTCCACCTAACACAGATACGCAGTATTTT. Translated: CSATPRGPPNTDTQYF.

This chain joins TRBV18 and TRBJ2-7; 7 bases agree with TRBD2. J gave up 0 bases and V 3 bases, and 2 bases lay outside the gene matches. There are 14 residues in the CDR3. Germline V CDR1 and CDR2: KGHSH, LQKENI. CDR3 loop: CASSPSGYSYEQYF. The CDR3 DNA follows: TGTGCCAGCTCACCTAGCGGGTACTCCTACGAGCAGTACTTC.

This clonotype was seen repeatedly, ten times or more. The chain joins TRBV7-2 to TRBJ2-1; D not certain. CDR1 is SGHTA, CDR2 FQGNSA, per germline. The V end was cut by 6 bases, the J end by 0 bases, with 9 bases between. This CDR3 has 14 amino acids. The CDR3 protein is CASSPETSYNEQFF. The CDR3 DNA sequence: TGTGCCAGCAGTCCGGAGACCTCCTACAATGAGCAGTTCTTC.